This TCR beta chain was captured in a study of blood T cell repertoires in COVID-19. Individuals drawn from approximately 26 US areas were about 18 to 90 years old. The germline V gene encodes CDR1 SGHNT and CDR2 YYREEE (reference sequence). Trimming stripped 3 bases from V and 7 bases from J, with 11 bases between. The CDR3 loop spans 13 amino acids. Original processing methods: For nucleated cells, counts were estimated from reference gene primer amplification. TCRdb keeps only in-frame clones here, not all; method: immunoSEQ multiplex PCR. For V, J and clone size, that table is used; D and trimming come from the DNA. The sample consists of 450,000 or so clones, 90% of them appearing once.

Sequencing input: PBMCs or T cells enriched from blood (not recorded which). The origin of this receptor is a man younger than 30 who had recovered from COVID-19. This rearrangement joins TRBV5-4 to TRBJ2-1, with a weak D call TRBD2 (5 bases). The CDR3 sequence is CASSWESGNEQFF. CDR3 in DNA: TGTGCCAGCAGCTGGGAGAGCGGAAATGAGCAGTTCTTC.